This record concerns one T cell receptor beta chain sequence. What it recognizes is unknown. The assay was immunoSEQ multiplex PCR, and TCRdb's table has in-frame clones only and misses some. Here the sample spans around 120,000 clones, 88% being singletons. The record originates from a study of T cell responses to AZD1222 COVID-19 vaccine. Study at large: Doses given second, at about 4 or about 12 weeks, were pooled.

Trimming pared 0 bases from V and 4 bases from J, leaving 13 bases between. The length of the CDR3 is 15 residues. Germline V gene lookup returns CDR1 SGHKS and CDR2 YYEKEE (reference sequence). Findings and caveats of the study: Clonal diversity may have been underestimated in mostly white British donors. No day 14 peak samples; only post-peak repertoires were characterized. With dominance at 160-218 and 743-854, vaccine-associated CD4 TCRs spanned spike.

V and J are TRBV5-5 and TRBJ1-1; weak D call: TRBD1 (5 bases). The sequence was collected from an adult in good health. The sample in question was peripheral blood, obtained on day 0 of AZD1222 vaccination. CDR3 region: CASSLVGQGGTEAFF. DNA for the CDR3: TGTGCCAGCAGCTTGGTCGGTCAGGGTGGCACTGAAGCTTTCTTT.